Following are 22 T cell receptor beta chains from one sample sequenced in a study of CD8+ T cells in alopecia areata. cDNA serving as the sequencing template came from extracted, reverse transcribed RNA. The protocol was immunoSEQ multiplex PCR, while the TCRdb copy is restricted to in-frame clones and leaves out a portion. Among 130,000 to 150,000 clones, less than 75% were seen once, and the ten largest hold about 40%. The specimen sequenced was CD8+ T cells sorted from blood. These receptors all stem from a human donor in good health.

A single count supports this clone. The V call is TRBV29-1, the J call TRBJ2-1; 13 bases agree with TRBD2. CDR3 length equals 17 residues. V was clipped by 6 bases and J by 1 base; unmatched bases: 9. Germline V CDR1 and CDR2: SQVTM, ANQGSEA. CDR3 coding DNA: TGCAGCGTCGATGGACTAGCGGGAGCTGAATCCTACAATGAGCAGTTCTTC. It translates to CSVDGLAGAESYNEQFF.

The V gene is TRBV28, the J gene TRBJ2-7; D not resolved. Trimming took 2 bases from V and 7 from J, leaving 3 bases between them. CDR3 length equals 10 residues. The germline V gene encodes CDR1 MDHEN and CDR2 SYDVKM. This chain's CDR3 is CASSLVEQYF. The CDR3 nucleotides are TGTGCCAGCAGTTTAGTGGAGCAGTACTTC.

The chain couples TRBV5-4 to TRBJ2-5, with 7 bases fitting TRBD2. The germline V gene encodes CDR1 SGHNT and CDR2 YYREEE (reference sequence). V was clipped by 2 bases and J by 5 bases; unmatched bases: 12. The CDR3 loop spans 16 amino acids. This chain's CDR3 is CASSFLPGLKLETQYF. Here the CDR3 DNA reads TGTGCCAGCAGCTTTTTACCGGGACTAAAGTTGGAGACCCAGTACTTC.

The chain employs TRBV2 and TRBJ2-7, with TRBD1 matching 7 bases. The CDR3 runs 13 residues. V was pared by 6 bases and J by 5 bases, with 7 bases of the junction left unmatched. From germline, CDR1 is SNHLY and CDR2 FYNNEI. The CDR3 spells CASSATGIDEQYF. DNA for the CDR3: TGTGCCAGCAGCGCGACAGGGATCGACGAGCAGTACTTC.

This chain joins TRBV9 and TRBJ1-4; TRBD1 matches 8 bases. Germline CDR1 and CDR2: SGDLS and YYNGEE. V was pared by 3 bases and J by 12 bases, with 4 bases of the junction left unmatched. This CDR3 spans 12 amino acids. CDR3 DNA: TGTGCCAGCAGCGATCCGGGACAGGAACTGTTTTTT. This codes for CASSDPGQELFF.

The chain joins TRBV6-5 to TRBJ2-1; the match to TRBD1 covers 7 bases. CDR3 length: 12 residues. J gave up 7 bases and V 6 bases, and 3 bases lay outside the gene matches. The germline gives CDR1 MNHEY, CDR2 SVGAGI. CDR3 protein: CASRYRGNEQFF. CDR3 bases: TGTGCCAGCAGATACAGGGGTAATGAGCAGTTCTTC.

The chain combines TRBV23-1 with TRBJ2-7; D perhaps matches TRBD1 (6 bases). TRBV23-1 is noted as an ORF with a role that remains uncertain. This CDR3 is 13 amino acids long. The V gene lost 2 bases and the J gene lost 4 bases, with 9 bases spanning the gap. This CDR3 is CASSQTTGYEQYF. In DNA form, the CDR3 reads TGCGCCAGCAGTCAAACAACAGGGTACGAGCAGTACTTC.

In DNA, the CDR3 is TGTGCCAGCGAGCTAGCGGGAGACACAGATACGCAGTATTTT. Translated: CASELAGDTDTQYF. This chain links TRBV7-9 with TRBJ2-3, with 10 bases lining up with TRBD2. This CDR3 contains 14 residues. V trimming: 8 bases; J trimming: 2 bases; junction bases outside the gene matches: 4. Looked up from germline, CDR1 is SEHNR and CDR2 is FQNEAQ (reference sequence). The variable domain in full, with the rest retrieved from reference TRBV7-9 and TRBJ2-3, is DTGVSQNPRHKITKRGQNVTFRCDPISEHNRLYWYRQTLGQGPEFLTYFQNEAQLEKSRLLSDRFSAERPKGSFSTLEIQRTEQGDSAMYLCASELAGDTDTQYFGPGTRLTVL.

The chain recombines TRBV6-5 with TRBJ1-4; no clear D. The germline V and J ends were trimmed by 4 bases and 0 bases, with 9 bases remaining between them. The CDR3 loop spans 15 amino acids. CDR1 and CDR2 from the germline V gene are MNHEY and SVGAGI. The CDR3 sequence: CASSSYSATNEKLFF. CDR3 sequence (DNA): TGTGCCAGCAGTTCCTACAGTGCAACTAATGAAAAACTGTTTTTT.

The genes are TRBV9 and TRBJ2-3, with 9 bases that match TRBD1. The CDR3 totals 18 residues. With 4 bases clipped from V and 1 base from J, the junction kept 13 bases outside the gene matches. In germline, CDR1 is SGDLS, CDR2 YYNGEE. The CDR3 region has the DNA TGTGCCAGCAGCCACTACAAGGGACAGGGTGGGGGCACAGATACGCAGTATTTT. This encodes CASSHYKGQGGGTDTQYF.

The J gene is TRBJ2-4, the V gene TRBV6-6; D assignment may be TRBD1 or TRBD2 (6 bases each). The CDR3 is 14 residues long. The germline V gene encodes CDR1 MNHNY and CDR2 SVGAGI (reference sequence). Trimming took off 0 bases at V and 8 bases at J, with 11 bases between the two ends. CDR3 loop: CASSYSKGGDIQYF. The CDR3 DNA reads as TGTGCCAGCAGTTACTCGAAGGGGGGCGACATTCAGTACTTC.

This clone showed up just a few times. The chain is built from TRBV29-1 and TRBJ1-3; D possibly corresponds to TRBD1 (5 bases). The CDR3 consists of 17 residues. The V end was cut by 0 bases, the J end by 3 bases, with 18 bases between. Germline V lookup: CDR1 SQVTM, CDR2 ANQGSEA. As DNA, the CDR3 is TGCAGCGTTGAAGAAGCGTCTTCGGGGCTGCGTGGAAACACCATATATTTT. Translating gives CSVEEASSGLRGNTIYF.

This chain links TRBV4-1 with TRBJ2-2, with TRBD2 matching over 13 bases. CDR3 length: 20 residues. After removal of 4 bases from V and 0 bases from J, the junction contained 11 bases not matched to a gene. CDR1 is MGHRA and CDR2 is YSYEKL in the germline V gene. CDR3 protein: CASSPVGLAGDHANTGELFF. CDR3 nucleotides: TGCGCCAGCAGCCCAGTCGGACTAGCGGGAGACCATGCGAACACCGGGGAGCTGTTTTTT.

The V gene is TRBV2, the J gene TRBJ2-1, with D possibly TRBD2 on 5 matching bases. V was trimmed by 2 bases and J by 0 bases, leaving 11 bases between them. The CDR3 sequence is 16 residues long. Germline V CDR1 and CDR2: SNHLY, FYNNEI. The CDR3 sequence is CASSETGTSSYNEQFF. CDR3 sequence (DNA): TGTGCCAGCAGTGAAACGGGAACGAGCTCCTACAATGAGCAGTTCTTC. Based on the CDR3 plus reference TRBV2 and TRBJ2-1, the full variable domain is EPEVTQTPSHQVTQMGQEVILRCVPISNHLYFYWYRQILGQKVEFLVSFYNNEISEKSEIFDDQFSVERPDGSNFTLKIRSTKLEDSAMYFCASSETGTSSYNEQFFGPGTRLTVL.

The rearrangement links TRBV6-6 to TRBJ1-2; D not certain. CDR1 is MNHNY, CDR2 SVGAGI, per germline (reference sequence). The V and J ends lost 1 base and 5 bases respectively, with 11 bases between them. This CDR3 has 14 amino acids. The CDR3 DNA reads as TGTGCCAGCAGTTACTTAGACCATCGTTATGGCTACACCTTC. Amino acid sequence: CASSYLDHRYGYTF.

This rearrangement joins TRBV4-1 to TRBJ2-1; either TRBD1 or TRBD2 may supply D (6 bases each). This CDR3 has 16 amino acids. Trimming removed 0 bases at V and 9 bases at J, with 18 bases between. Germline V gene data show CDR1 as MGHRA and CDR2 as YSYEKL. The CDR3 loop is CASSQESTRLGGEQFF. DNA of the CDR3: TGCGCCAGCAGCCAAGAATCGACTAGATTAGGGGGTGAGCAGTTCTTC.

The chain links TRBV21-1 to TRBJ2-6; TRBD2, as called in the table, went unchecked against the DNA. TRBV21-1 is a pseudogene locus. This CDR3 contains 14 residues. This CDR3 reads CASSKAGGAHVLTF. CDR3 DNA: TGTGCCAGCAGCAAAGCGGGAGGGGCCCACGTCCTGACTTTC.

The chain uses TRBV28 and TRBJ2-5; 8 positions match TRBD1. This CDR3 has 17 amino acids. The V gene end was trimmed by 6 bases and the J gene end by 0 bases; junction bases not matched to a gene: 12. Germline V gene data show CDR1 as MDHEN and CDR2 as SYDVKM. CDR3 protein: CASRKDRENQYQETQYF. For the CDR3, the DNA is TGTGCCAGCAGAAAGGACAGGGAGAACCAGTACCAAGAGACCCAGTACTTC.

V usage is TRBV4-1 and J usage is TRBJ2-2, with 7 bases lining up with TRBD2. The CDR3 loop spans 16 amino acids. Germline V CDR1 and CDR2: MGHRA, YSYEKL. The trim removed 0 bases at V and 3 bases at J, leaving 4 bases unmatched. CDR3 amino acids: CASSQEASGYTGELFF. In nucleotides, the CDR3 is TGCGCCAGCAGCCAAGAGGCTAGCGGCTACACCGGGGAGCTGTTTTTT.

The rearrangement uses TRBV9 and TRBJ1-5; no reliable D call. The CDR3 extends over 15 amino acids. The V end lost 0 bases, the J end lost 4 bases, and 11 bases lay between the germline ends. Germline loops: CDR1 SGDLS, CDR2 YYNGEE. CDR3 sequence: CASSVDGDPNQPQHF. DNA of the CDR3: TGTGCCAGCAGCGTAGATGGTGACCCTAATCAGCCCCAGCATTTT. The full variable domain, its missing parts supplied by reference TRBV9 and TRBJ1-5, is DSGVTQTPKHLITATGQRVTLRCSPRSGDLSVYWYQQSLDQGLQFLIQYYNGEERAKGNILERFSAQQFPDLHSELNLSSLELGDSALYFCASSVDGDPNQPQHFGDGTRLSIL.

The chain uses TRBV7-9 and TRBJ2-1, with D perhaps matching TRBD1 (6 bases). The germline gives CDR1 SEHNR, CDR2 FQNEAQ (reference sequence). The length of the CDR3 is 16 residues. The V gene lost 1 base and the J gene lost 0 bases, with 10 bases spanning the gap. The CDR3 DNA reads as TGTGCCAGCAGCTTAGAGAACAGGGACTCCTACAATGAGCAGTTCTTC. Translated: CASSLENRDSYNEQFF. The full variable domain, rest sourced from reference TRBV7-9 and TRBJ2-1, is DTGVSQNPRHKITKRGQNVTFRCDPISEHNRLYWYRQTLGQGPEFLTYFQNEAQLEKSRLLSDRFSAERPKGSFSTLEIQRTEQGDSAMYLCASSLENRDSYNEQFFGPGTRLTVL.

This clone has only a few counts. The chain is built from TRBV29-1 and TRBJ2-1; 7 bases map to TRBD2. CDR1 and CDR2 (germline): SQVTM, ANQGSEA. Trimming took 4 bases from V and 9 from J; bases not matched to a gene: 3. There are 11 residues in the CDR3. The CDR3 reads CSVGGRGEQFF. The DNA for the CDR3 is TGCAGCGTTGGCGGGAGAGGTGAGCAGTTCTTC.